This T cell receptor beta chain was obtained from a study of T cells in Graves' hyperthyroidism and ophthalmopathy. This CDR3 has 12 residues. V lost 6 bases, J lost 8 bases, and 14 bases lay in between. Looked up from germline, CDR1 is DFQATT and CDR2 is SNEGSKA (reference sequence). Template material for amplifying TCR beta CDR3 regions consisted of RNA transcripts. With the HTBI primer set, the TCR CDR3 went through a first round of RT-PCR. TCRdb passed the multiplex PCR reads through MiXCR, listing each CDR3 protein once. The sample holds roughly 570,000 distinct CDR3 sequences, about a sixth seen once.

The clonotype was recovered from a young woman with Graves' hyperthyroidism. The sample taken for sequencing was blood. This rearrangement joins TRBV20-1 to TRBJ2-1; the D is unclear. The CDR3 bases are TGCAGTGCCGTCCTTAGGTGGGATGAGCAGTTCTTC. Translation: CSAVLRWDEQFF.